Only a few counts were recorded for the clone carrying this TCR beta chain. Its antigen is currently unknown. V lost 6 bases, J lost 2 bases, and 13 bases stayed unmatched. Per the germline V gene, CDR1 is DFQATT and CDR2 is SNEGSKA (reference sequence). The CDR3 consists of 15 residues. Patients were aged 18 to 65, had disease duration under 2 months, and had newly diagnosed hyperthyroidism. This entry comes from a study of T cells in Graves' hyperthyroidism and ophthalmopathy. Study at large: The initial diagnosis was the point when peripheral blood was collected, ahead of any treatment. Whole-study results and caveats: Expanded thyroid clonotypes (above 0.001) were mostly also found in blood. Before onset, ophthalmopathy was predicted by the model a median approximately 6.6 months earlier.

The TCR beta CDR3 regions underwent amplification using RNA transcripts as the source. Using the HTBI primer set, a first-round RT-PCR was run on the TCR CDR3. MiXCR, applied by TCRdb to the multiplex PCR reads, yields one record per CDR3 protein. The data show under 650,000 distinct CDR3 sequences, with 15% to 20% seen just once and 3.5% to 4% held by the top ten. The receptor's source is a woman between 25 and 40 years old with Graves' hyperthyroidism. The chain has TRBV20-1 and TRBJ2-7, with 7 nucleotides matching TRBD2. Sequencing input: blood. This chain's CDR3 is CSARGEGLGTYEQYF. In nucleotides, the CDR3 is TGCAGTGCCCGGGGGGAGGGGTTAGGGACCTACGAGCAGTACTTC.